The 10 T cell receptor beta chains given below trace back to one sample, sequenced in a study of blood T cell repertoires in COVID-19 (dated by TCRdb to about 2020). Libraries were prepared through the immunoSEQ multiplex PCR assay. Sourced from immuneACCESS, this table was stored by TCRdb with only in-frame sequences that have V and J called. A share of the clones is absent; for the studies checked, an unresolved V gene accounts for under half, and the remainder has no known explanation. The sample table lists 270,000 or so clones, roughly 80% of them with a count of one. 8% to 9.5% of the sample is held by the ten biggest clonotypes. Sequencing was done on a sample of peripheral blood. These receptors were obtained from a woman aged 45-65 years who had recovered from COVID-19.

The chain carries TRBV29-1 and TRBJ1-2, with D possibly TRBD1 on 5 matching bases. Looked up from germline, CDR1 is SQVTM and CDR2 is ANQGSEA. The V end lost 2 bases, the J end lost 4 bases, and 8 bases lay between the germline ends. This CDR3 contains 12 residues. The CDR3 loop reads CSVENRPYGYTF. For the CDR3, the DNA is TGCAGCGTTGAAAACAGGCCCTATGGCTACACCTTC. The complete variable domain, with remaining parts taken from reference TRBV29-1 and TRBJ1-2, reads SAVISQKPSRDICQRGTSLTIQCQVDSQVTMMFWYRQQPGQSLTLIATANQGSEATYESGFVIDKFPISRPNLTFSTLTVSNMSPEDSSIYLCSVENRPYGYTFGSGTRLTVV.

The chain employs TRBV2 and TRBJ1-3, with 8 bases that match TRBD1. The CDR3 sequence is 17 residues long. The J segment lost 2 bases and the V segment lost 2 bases, leaving 8 bases of the junction unmatched. Germline assignment: CDR1 SNHLY and CDR2 FYNNEI. The CDR3 protein is CASSETGTGIAGNTIYF. The CDR3 DNA is TGTGCCAGCAGTGAAACGGGGACAGGAATTGCTGGAAACACCATATATTTT.

This chain joins TRBV5-6 and TRBJ1-3, with D maybe TRBD1 (6 bases). The CDR3 has 15 amino acids. From germline, CDR1 is SGHDT and CDR2 YYEEEE. V was trimmed by 5 bases and J by 1 base, leaving 13 bases between them. CDR3 residues: CASRDTGTSGNTIYF. DNA of the CDR3: TGTGCCAGCAGAGATACCGGGACATCTGGAAACACCATATATTTT.

The gene calls are TRBV11-3 and TRBJ1-2, with 7 bases identical to TRBD1. With V trimmed by 1 base and J by 7 bases, 12 bases remained unmatched. The CDR3 length is 16 residues. CDR1 SGHNT and CDR2 YENEEA come from the germline V gene. As DNA, the CDR3 is TGTGCCAGCAGCTTAGGCGGTGTTAAGGGGGCGCTTGGCTACACCTTC. Amino acids: CASSLGGVKGALGYTF.

The chain combines TRBV6-5 with TRBJ2-5, with 11 bases that match TRBD1. V shed 6 bases and J 1 base; nucleotides not matched to a gene: 1. The CDR3 is made up of 14 amino acids. From germline, CDR1 is MNHEY and CDR2 SVGAGI. The CDR3 nucleotides read TGTGCCAGCAGGGACAGGGGGCTCCAAGAGACCCAGTACTTC. The encoded protein is CASRDRGLQETQYF.

The CDR3 DNA follows: TGTGCCAGCAGTTCCTACAACAGGGGGCAGGTACTATACGAGCAGTACTTC. Protein: CASSSYNRGQVLYEQYF. The chain combines TRBV6-2 or TRBV6-3 with TRBJ2-7; 9 nucleotides match TRBD1. CDR1 and CDR2 (germline): MNHEY, SVGEGT. V lost 4 bases to trimming and J lost 4 bases; unmatched junction nucleotides: 14. The CDR3 loop spans 17 amino acids.

This sequence joins TRBV5-4 and TRBJ2-3; perhaps TRBD2 as D (7 bases). The V end was cut by 4 bases, the J end by 1 base, with 13 bases between. The CDR3 covers 15 residues. Germline values: CDR1 SGHNT, CDR2 YYREEE (reference sequence). The CDR3 nucleotides are TGTGCCAGCAGCGGGGGGGCGGAAGGCACAGATACGCAGTATTTT. The encoded protein is CASSGGAEGTDTQYF. The full variable domain, completed using reference TRBV5-4 and TRBJ2-3, is ETGVTQSPTHLIKTRGQQVTLRCSSQSGHNTVSWYQQALGQGPQFIFQYYREEENGRGNFPPRFSGLQFPNYSSELNVNALELDDSALYLCASSGGAEGTDTQYFGPGTRLTVL.

The CDR3 region is CASSLAGDGYTF. CDR3 sequence (DNA): TGTGCCAGCAGCTTGGCCGGGGATGGCTACACCTTC. V gene TRBV5-6 combines with J gene TRBJ1-2; D gene ambiguous. The germline gives CDR1 SGHDT, CDR2 YYEEEE. Trimming took 0 bases from V and 6 from J, leaving 6 bases between them. The CDR3 extends over 12 amino acids.

This chain uses TRBV19 with TRBJ2-7; 9 bases match TRBD2. The CDR3 has 17 amino acids. Looked up from germline, CDR1 is LNHDA and CDR2 is SQIVND (reference sequence). Trimming removed 5 bases from V and 0 bases from J; junction bases left unmatched: 11. DNA for the CDR3: TGTGCCAGTAGTCCCCTCCCGACTAGCGGCCTCTCCTACGAGCAGTACTTC. Protein sequence: CASSPLPTSGLSYEQYF.

The chain combines TRBV7-8 with TRBJ2-5; D is possibly TRBD2 (6 bases). V was trimmed by 5 bases and J by 4 bases, leaving 17 bases between them. The CDR3 runs 15 residues. Germline CDR1 SGHVS, CDR2 FQNEAQ. This CDR3 is CASSPRLGSGETQYF. The CDR3, as DNA: TGTGCCAGCAGCCCCCGACTAGGGAGTGGAGAGACCCAGTACTTC.